These 18 T cell receptor beta chains were sequenced from one sample in a study of early T cells in non-severe SARS-CoV-2 infection. TCRdb reanalysed the 5' RACE reads using MiXCR and keeps one entry per CDR3 protein. Of some 91,000 distinct CDR3 sequences detected, roughly an eighth appear once; the ten largest clones hold around 2%. The sequenced material came from whole blood. The receptors originated from an adult who was a healthcare worker with PCR-confirmed SARS-CoV-2 infection or an uninfected control (not recorded which).

In its sample, this clonotype was seen many times. This rearrangement joins TRBV6-2 or TRBV6-3 to TRBJ2-4, with D possibly TRBD2 on 6 matching bases. The V end lost 2 bases, the J end lost 5 bases, and 10 bases lay between the germline ends. This CDR3 comprises 14 residues. Germline V CDR1 and CDR2: MNHEY, SVGEGT. The CDR3, as DNA: TGTGCCAGCAGTTACGGGGGGAGACAAAACATTCAGTACTTC. It translates to CASSYGGRQNIQYF.

This clonotype was observed a few times. V is TRBV10-3 and J is TRBJ1-5; D ambiguous. The V and J ends lost 7 bases and 7 bases respectively, with 5 bases between them. The CDR3 covers 10 residues. Germline V CDR1 and CDR2: ENHRY, SYGVKD. CDR3: CAIKAQPQHF. CDR3 nucleotides: TGTGCCATCAAGGCCCAGCCCCAGCATTTT.

This clonotype was observed a few times. CDR3 DNA: TGTGCCAGCAGCCCGCGAGAGGGCAGGGGAGAAAATTCACCCCTCCACTTT. Translating gives CASSPREGRGENSPLHF. The J gene is TRBJ1-6, the V gene TRBV7-9; possibly TRBD1 for D (6 bases). The CDR3 is 17 amino acids. V was trimmed by 5 bases and J by 7 bases, leaving 21 bases between them. Germline CDR1 SEHNR, CDR2 FQNEAQ (reference sequence).

The V and J genes are TRBV7-3 and TRBJ2-5, with D perhaps matching TRBD1 (5 bases). The CDR3 sequence is 15 residues long. Trimming removed 5 bases at V and 0 bases at J, with 13 bases between. From germline, CDR1 is SGHTA and CDR2 FQGTGA. CDR3 sequence (DNA): TGTGCCAGCAGCCCCCAGGGCAGAGACCAAGAGACCCAGTACTTC. Translating it yields CASSPQGRDQETQYF.

Many counts were recorded for this clonotype. This chain joins TRBV7-6 and TRBJ2-7; D may correspond to TRBD1 or TRBD2 (5 bases each). Germline loops: CDR1 SGHVS, CDR2 FNYEAQ. V dropped 2 bases and J dropped 0 bases, with 14 bases sitting between them. This CDR3 region has 16 residues. The CDR3 reads CASSLQVGAISYEQYF. The CDR3 DNA reads as TGTGCCAGCAGCTTACAGGTCGGGGCGATCTCCTACGAGCAGTACTTC.

This clonotype was seen many times. V usage is TRBV6-5 and J usage is TRBJ2-5; 8 nucleotides align to TRBD2. CDR3 size: 13 residues. From germline, CDR1 is MNHEY and CDR2 SVGAGI. Trimming at V came to 6 bases and at J to 7 bases, leaving 7 bases not matched to a gene. CDR3 residues: CASRPDSGGTQYF. In DNA form, the CDR3 reads TGTGCCAGCAGACCGGACAGCGGGGGGACCCAGTACTTC.

This clonotype turned up a few times. The V and J genes are TRBV7-2 and TRBJ2-7; 9 positions agree with TRBD1. With 2 bases clipped from V and 2 bases from J, the junction kept 7 bases outside the gene matches. Per the germline V gene, CDR1 is SGHTA and CDR2 is FQGNSA. This CDR3 has 16 residues. The CDR3 DNA reads TGTGCCAGCAGCTTATCCCTCGGGACAGGGACCTACGAGCAGTACTTC. Its protein product is CASSLSLGTGTYEQYF.

This chain joins TRBV7-2 and TRBJ1-2; D remains unclear. This CDR3 has 14 residues. V was trimmed by 6 bases and J by 4 bases, leaving 15 bases between them. The germline CDR1 and CDR2 sequences are SGHTA and FQGNSA. CDR3 in DNA: TGTGCCAGCAGTCCCAATTATCCCCTCTATGGCTACACCTTC. Translation gives CASSPNYPLYGYTF.

The rearrangement joins TRBV5-5 to TRBJ2-5; no definite D call. The CDR3 covers 13 residues. Trimming removed 2 bases at V and 5 bases at J, with 10 bases between. Germline V gene data show CDR1 as SGHKS and CDR2 as YYEKEE (reference sequence). This chain's CDR3 is CASSLGMWETQYF. CDR3 nucleotide sequence: TGTGCCAGCAGCTTAGGGATGTGGGAGACCCAGTACTTC.

This rearrangement joins TRBV6-2 or TRBV6-3 to TRBJ2-3; no clear D. The germline V gene encodes CDR1 MNHEY and CDR2 SVGEGT. This CDR3 has 10 residues. Deletions cut 7 bases from V and 5 bases from J, with 4 bases between. The CDR3 reads CASNKDTQYF. DNA for the CDR3: TGTGCCAGCAACAAAGATACGCAGTATTTT.

This clonotype came up a few times. This chain joins TRBV7-3 and TRBJ2-7; D is unresolved. The CDR3 covers 13 residues. The V and J ends lost 0 bases and 3 bases respectively, with 6 bases between them. CDR1 and CDR2 from the germline V gene are SGHTA and FQGTGA. DNA for the CDR3: TGTGCCAGCAGCTTAACGTTCGGCTACGAGCAGTACTTC. The encoded protein is CASSLTFGYEQYF.

This clonotype showed up just a few times. The chain is built from TRBV20-1 and TRBJ2-3, with D unclear. V was pared by 6 bases and J by 1 base, with 14 bases between. Looked up from germline, CDR1 is DFQATT and CDR2 is SNEGSKA (reference sequence). CDR3 length: 14 amino acids. CDR3 loop: CSAGRRDGTDTQYF. The CDR3 nucleotides read TGCAGTGCCGGGCGGAGAGACGGCACAGATACGCAGTATTTT.

V gene TRBV18 combines with J gene TRBJ2-1; perhaps TRBD1 as D (6 bases). Per germline, CDR1 KGHSH and CDR2 LQKENI. Trimming took 3 bases from V and 10 from J, leaving 19 bases between them. There are 15 residues in the CDR3. This CDR3 is CASSPTKGVPGEQFF. CDR3 bases: TGTGCCAGCTCACCGACGAAGGGGGTACCGGGGGAGCAGTTCTTC.

The gene calls are TRBV28 and TRBJ2-7, with TRBD1 identical over 7 bases. This CDR3 region has 15 residues. Germline CDR1 is MDHEN and CDR2 is SYDVKM. The ends lost 5 bases at V and 3 bases at J; junction bases unmatched: 10. The CDR3: CASSDPRDRSYEQYF. CDR3 coding DNA: TGTGCCAGCAGTGACCCCCGGGACAGAAGCTACGAGCAGTACTTC.

This clonotype was seen only a few times. The rearrangement uses TRBV20-1 and TRBJ1-1; D might be TRBD1 (6 bases). Germline loops: CDR1 DFQATT, CDR2 SNEGSKA (reference sequence). The CDR3 runs 16 residues. V lost 3 bases, J lost 0 bases, and 17 bases lay in between. This CDR3 is CSARDGQRFMNTEAFF. The DNA for the CDR3 is TGCAGTGCTAGGGACGGACAGCGATTTATGAACACTGAAGCTTTCTTT.

In its sample, this clonotype was seen a few times. CDR3 in amino acids: CASSLPGTGVLSNQPQHF. For the CDR3, the DNA is TGTGCCAGCAGCTTGCCCGGGACAGGGGTTCTGAGCAATCAGCCCCAGCATTTT. This rearrangement joins TRBV7-9 to TRBJ1-5; 10 bases fit TRBD1. The CDR3 extends over 18 amino acids. Germline assignment: CDR1 SEHNR and CDR2 FQNEAQ (reference sequence). The trim removed 3 bases at V and 1 base at J, leaving 9 bases unmatched. The full variable domain, with the rest looked up from reference TRBV7-9 and TRBJ1-5, is DTGVSQNPRHKITKRGQNVTFRCDPISEHNRLYWYRQTLGQGPEFLTYFQNEAQLEKSRLLSDRFSAERPKGSFSTLEIQRTEQGDSAMYLCASSLPGTGVLSNQPQHFGDGTRLSIL.

As for this clonotype: Possible read error: a much larger clone is one base away. V and J are TRBV7-2 and TRBJ2-7; D is unresolved. CDR1 SGHTA and CDR2 FQGNSA come from the germline V gene. The CDR3 runs 16 residues. The CDR3 sequence is CASSIAQFPALGEQYF. The CDR3 nucleotides read TGTGCCAGCAGCATAGCCCAGTTCCCCGCACTCGGGGAGCAGTACTTC.

The rearrangement uses TRBV7-2 and TRBJ2-1, with 10 bases identical to TRBD2. CDR3 length: 16 amino acids. Germline V lookup: CDR1 SGHTA, CDR2 FQGNSA. V shed 5 bases and J 8 bases; nucleotides not matched to a gene: 12. CDR3 amino acids: CASSPRQLAGGYEQFF. Here the CDR3 DNA reads TGTGCCAGCAGCCCCCGCCAGTTAGCGGGGGGCTATGAGCAGTTCTTC. Full variable domain (remainder filled in from reference TRBV7-2 and TRBJ2-1): GAGVSQSPSNKVTEKGKDVELRCDPISGHTALYWYRQSLGQGLEFLIYFQGNSAPDKSGLPSDRFSAERTGGSVSTLTIQRTQQEDSAVYLCASSPRQLAGGYEQFFGPGTRLTVL.